The next 4 T cell receptor beta chains were all read from a single sample in a study of T cell repertoires in cytomegalovirus infection. One entry per CDR3 protein results from TCRdb running MiXCR on the reads. This repertoire shows 180,000 or so distinct CDR3 sequences, roughly 15% found once; its top ten account for 20% to 25%. The sequenced material came from CD8+ T cells from PBMCs. Receptor source: a human donor in good health (CMV status not recorded). Some clones in this sample may be carry-over from other donors' samples.

A few counts support this clonotype. The CDR3 region has the DNA TGCAGCGTTGGTCCACAGGGGCGGCAGACCCAGTACTTC. Translated, it gives CSVGPQGRQTQYF. The chain recombines TRBV29-1 with TRBJ2-5; the match to TRBD1 covers 7 bases. V lost 4 bases to trimming and J lost 6 bases; unmatched junction nucleotides: 8. The V gene's germline CDR1 is SQVTM and CDR2 ANQGSEA. CDR3 length: 13 residues.

The chain is built from TRBV6-1 and TRBJ1-5; TRBD1 might be the D (5 bases). In germline, CDR1 is MNHNS, CDR2 SASEGT. Trimming took 3 bases from V and 2 from J, leaving 11 bases between them. This CDR3 has 15 residues. The CDR3 sequence: CASSEEGRRNQPQHF. CDR3 nucleotide sequence: TGTGCCAGCAGTGAGGAGGGGAGGCGCAATCAGCCCCAGCATTTT.

The V and J genes are TRBV7-9 and TRBJ1-2, with TRBD1 matching 8 bases. After removal of 5 bases from V and 2 bases from J, the junction contained 10 bases not matched to a gene. The CDR3 sequence is 16 residues long. Germline lookup yields CDR1 SEHNR and CDR2 FQNEAQ (reference sequence). The CDR3 region has the DNA TGTGCCAGCAGCCCCTCCCCGGGACAGGAGAACTATGGCTACACCTTC. This codes for CASSPSPGQENYGYTF.

The rearrangement uses TRBV2 and TRBJ2-4; no definite D call. The CDR3 is made up of 17 amino acids. V lost 7 bases and J 0 bases, leaving 19 bases between the germline ends. CDR1 is SNHLY, CDR2 FYNNEI, per germline. This CDR3 is CASTDGGVRLAKNIQYF. The CDR3 bases are TGTGCCAGCACCGACGGCGGCGTGAGACTAGCCAAAAACATTCAGTACTTC.